The 5 T cell receptor beta chains reported below all come from one sample, sequenced in a study of beta chain features in type 1 diabetes. No cognate antigen is known for these TCRs. Investigators reverse transcribed all isolated RNA, so they sequenced expressed TCRB transcripts. TCRdb keeps only in-frame clones here, not all; method: immunoSEQ multiplex PCR. The data show 600,000 to 750,000 clones, around an eighth seen once. Broader study findings: All four CD4+ subsets of Type 1 diabetes patients contained TCRB CDR3s that were moderately but significantly shorter.

Sequencing was performed on naive CD4+ T cells from blood. The receptors were gathered from a man younger than 40 with type 1 diabetes.

This clone was observed a few times. This chain connects TRBV18 to TRBJ2-2; D is possibly TRBD2 (5 bases). CDR1 and CDR2 (germline): KGHSH, LQKENI. Trimming pared 5 bases from V and 6 bases from J, leaving 13 bases between. CDR3 length: 14 residues. This chain's CDR3 is CASSTTGRAGELFF. The DNA for the CDR3 is TGTGCCAGCTCAACCACGGGGAGAGCCGGGGAGCTGTTTTTT.

This clone came up a few times. V usage is TRBV13 and J usage is TRBJ2-1, with TRBD2 as a possible D gene (6 bases). The germline CDR1 and CDR2 sequences are PRHDT and FYEKMQ (reference sequence). This CDR3 spans 16 amino acids. The germline V and J ends were trimmed by 5 bases and 0 bases, with 14 bases remaining between them. CDR3 DNA sequence: TGTGCCAGCAGCCCTACGGGAGTACGCTCCTACAATGAGCAGTTCTTC. Translated, it gives CASSPTGVRSYNEQFF.

This clone came up a few times. The chain carries TRBV11-3 and TRBJ1-2; 7 bases are a match to TRBD1. This CDR3 spans 16 amino acids. The germline gives CDR1 SGHNT, CDR2 YENEEA. J lost 1 base, V lost 5 bases, and 10 bases had no gene match. DNA for the CDR3: TGTGCCAGCAGCCCTAACTGGGGACAGAATAACTATGGCTACACCTTC. Translating gives CASSPNWGQNNYGYTF.

Only a few counts were recorded for this clone. The chain couples TRBV5-4 to TRBJ2-5; 7 positions agree with TRBD2. The J segment lost 5 bases and the V segment lost 4 bases, leaving 14 bases of the junction unmatched. CDR1 SGHNT and CDR2 YYREEE come from the germline V gene (reference sequence). The CDR3 spans 16 residues. The DNA of the CDR3 is TGTGCCAGCAGCCGAGGGGCGGGGGAAAAGTGGGAGACCCAGTACTTC. It is translated as CASSRGAGEKWETQYF.

The rearrangement joins TRBV5-1 to TRBJ1-1; no reliable D call. Germline values: CDR1 SGHRS, CDR2 YFSETQ. CDR3 length equals 17 residues. The ends were cut back, 0 bases at V and 0 bases at J, with 15 bases in the middle. CDR3 nucleotide sequence: TGCGCCAGCAGCTTGGCCTGGGATGGCAGCTTGAACACTGAAGCTTTCTTT. This codes for CASSLAWDGSLNTEAFF.